This TCR beta chain was recovered during a study of T cell repertoires in cytomegalovirus infection. Whole-study context: Recently identified HLA-C-restricted CMV epitopes and well-studied HLA-B-restricted CMV epitopes were used by the study. It was the public TCR beta signatures that indicated both CMV infection and matching HLA type.

The V segment lost 0 bases and the J segment 8 bases; nucleotides outside the gene matches: 8. The CDR3 covers 15 residues. Germline lookup yields CDR1 SGHTA and CDR2 FQGNSA. This clonotype was detected only a few times. The antigen remains unidentified. From the reads, TCRdb called clonotypes with MiXCR, one entry per CDR3 protein. The sample carries some 590,000 distinct CDR3 sequences, almost 40% recorded once. The starting material was cultured PBMCs, obtained from culture after CMV antigen stimulation. The chain links TRBV7-2 to TRBJ2-5, with 8 bases identical to TRBD2. The sequence was obtained from a human donor in good health (CMV status not recorded). Some clones in this sample may be carry-over from other donors' samples. As DNA, the CDR3 is TGTGCCAGCAGCTTAGCCCCTGGGACTAGTCCTACCCAGTACTTC. Amino acids: CASSLAPGTSPTQYF.